Listed here are 24 T cell receptor beta chains from one sample, sequenced in a study of beta chain features in type 1 diabetes. Sequenced material consisted of expressed TCRB transcripts (all of the isolated RNA was reverse transcribed). Assay: immunoSEQ multiplex PCR; the TCRdb copy retains only in-frame clones and omits some. The sample has around 350,000 clones, roughly an eighth seen once. Sequenced: naive CD4+ T cells from blood. These receptors came from a man aged 18-30 years in good health.

A word on this clone: The sample carries other DNA sequences with the same CDR3. The chain couples TRBV5-4 to TRBJ2-1, with 9 bases matching TRBD1. Trimming at V came to 4 bases and at J to 0 bases, leaving 2 bases not matched to a gene. Germline loops: CDR1 SGHNT, CDR2 YYREEE (reference sequence). This CDR3 is built from 15 residues. In DNA, the CDR3 is TGTGCCAGCAGCCGGGGACAGGGCTCCTACAATGAGCAGTTCTTC. Encoded protein: CASSRGQGSYNEQFF.

This rearrangement joins TRBV19 to TRBJ2-3, with 8 positions matching TRBD2. The trim removed 3 bases at V and 2 bases at J, leaving 4 bases unmatched. Germline CDR1 is LNHDA and CDR2 is SQIVND (reference sequence). The CDR3 runs to 15 residues. The CDR3 DNA sequence: TGTGCCAGTAGTATTGCAGCGGGGGACACAGATACGCAGTATTTT. Residues: CASSIAAGDTDTQYF.

The chain uses TRBV10-3 and TRBJ2-7; possible D gene TRBD1, 6 bases. Germline CDR1 is ENHRY and CDR2 is SYGVKD. V was cut by 8 bases and J by 2 bases, with 13 bases left in between. The CDR3 runs 13 residues. DNA for the CDR3: TGTGCCATCCAGACCCACAGGGCCTACGAGCAGTACTTC. Its protein product is CAIQTHRAYEQYF.

V and J are TRBV9 and TRBJ1-6, with TRBD1 as a possible D gene (6 bases). The V end lost 4 bases, the J end lost 6 bases, and 14 bases lay between the germline ends. CDR3 length equals 15 residues. Germline V gene sequence: CDR1 SGDLS, CDR2 YYNGEE. The chain's CDR3 is CASSFQTGPNSPLHF. The CDR3, as DNA: TGTGCCAGCAGCTTCCAGACAGGACCTAATTCACCCCTCCACTTT. The complete variable domain, with remaining parts taken from reference TRBV9 and TRBJ1-6, reads DSGVTQTPKHLITATGQRVTLRCSPRSGDLSVYWYQQSLDQGLQFLIQYYNGEERAKGNILERFSAQQFPDLHSELNLSSLELGDSALYFCASSFQTGPNSPLHFGNGTRLTVT.

This clone was recorded a few times. At one end the junction does not follow the germline gene, possibly because of a read error. CDR3 loop: CASSAIDPGGLFF. In nucleotides, the CDR3 is TGTGCCAGCAGCGCGATAGACCCGGGGGGGCTGTTTTTT. The chain is built from TRBV9 and TRBJ2-2, with TRBD2 matching 7 bases. The CDR3 extends over 13 amino acids. Germline-derived CDR1 and CDR2 are SGDLS and YYNGEE.

This sequence joins TRBV27 and TRBJ1-5; 7 nucleotides align to TRBD1. The CDR3 sequence is 14 residues long. Germline trimming cut 5 bases from V and 7 bases from J; bases unmatched to any gene: 8. The V gene's germline CDR1 is MNHEY and CDR2 SMNVEV (reference sequence). The chain's CDR3 is CASSDDRVGQPQHF. In nucleotides, the CDR3 is TGTGCCAGCAGTGATGACAGGGTTGGCCAGCCCCAGCATTTT.

This clone has a handful of counts. This sequence joins TRBV7-2 and TRBJ1-5, with 8 bases aligning to TRBD1. The length of the CDR3 is 19 residues. Germline CDR1 SGHTA, CDR2 FQGNSA. The junction had 15 bases not matched to a gene; V was cut back by 5 bases and J by 0 bases. CDR3 loop: CASSASGTQGVYSNQPQHF. The CDR3 bases are TGTGCCAGCAGCGCTTCCGGGACACAGGGGGTTTATAGCAATCAGCCCCAGCATTTT.

The chain carries TRBV5-1 and TRBJ2-3, with 10 bases lining up with TRBD2. The CDR3 runs 17 residues. The germline CDR1 and CDR2 sequences are SGHRS and YFSETQ. Unmatched junction bases numbered 5, after V lost 0 bases and J lost 1 base. In DNA form, the CDR3 reads TGCGCCAGCAGCTTGGGTGTCCTAGCGGGGGGCACAGATACGCAGTATTTT. Its translation is CASSLGVLAGGTDTQYF.

The genes are TRBV5-1 and TRBJ1-1, with 7 bases that match TRBD1. The CDR3 extends over 14 amino acids. Germline V CDR1 and CDR2: SGHRS, YFSETQ. The V and J ends lost 4 bases and 2 bases, in that order; junction bases with no gene match: 5. The CDR3 loop reads CASSPQGGNTEAFF. Here the CDR3 DNA reads TGCGCCAGCAGCCCCCAGGGGGGTAACACTGAAGCTTTCTTT.

The V gene is TRBV7-3, the J gene TRBJ2-7, with a possible D match to TRBD2 (5 bases). V shed 5 bases and J shed 6 bases, with 11 bases lying between them. CDR1 is SGHTA, CDR2 FQGTGA, per germline. The CDR3 spans 12 residues. CDR3 protein: CASSPFGGEQYF. The CDR3 DNA follows: TGTGCCAGCAGCCCTTTTGGAGGCGAGCAGTACTTC.

The J gene is TRBJ2-1, the V gene TRBV5-6; D remains ambiguous. The CDR3 is 16 residues long. The ends were cut back, 7 bases at V and 0 bases at J, with 17 bases in the middle. Per the germline V gene, CDR1 is SGHDT and CDR2 is YYEEEE. The CDR3 coding sequence is TGTGCCAGCGTTACCTATACTATTAGCTCCTACAATGAGCAGTTCTTC. Translation gives CASVTYTISSYNEQFF. The full variable domain, its missing parts supplied by reference TRBV5-6 and TRBJ2-1, is DAGVTQSPTHLIKTRGQQVTLRCSPKSGHDTVSWYQQALGQGPQFIFQYYEEEERQRGNFPDRFSGHQFPNYSSELNVNALLLGDSALYLCASVTYTISSYNEQFFGPGTRLTVL.

This clone came up a few times. This rearrangement joins TRBV10-3 to TRBJ1-2; 7 bases line up with TRBD1. V shed 6 bases, J shed 4 bases, and the junction held 8 bases outside the gene matches. CDR1 is ENHRY and CDR2 is SYGVKD in the germline V gene. The CDR3 totals 14 residues. The CDR3 region is CAISQDRYGYGYTF. CDR3 sequence (DNA): TGTGCCATCAGCCAGGACAGGTACGGCTATGGCTACACCTTC.

This clone occurred a few times. The V gene is TRBV5-1, the J gene TRBJ2-7; D unresolved. Between the trimmed V and J ends, which lost 1 base and 3 bases, there was a span of 5 bases. The CDR3 covers 12 residues. Germline assignment: CDR1 SGHRS and CDR2 YFSETQ. CDR3: CASSLSDYEQYF. CDR3 nucleotides: TGCGCCAGCAGCTTGTCAGACTACGAGCAGTACTTC.

This clone appeared a few times. The chain is built from TRBV7-3 and TRBJ2-3; 7 bases match TRBD1. There are 15 residues in the CDR3. Trimming took 5 bases from V and 0 from J; bases not matched to a gene: 5. The germline V gene has CDR1 SGHTA and CDR2 FQGTGA. CDR3 coding DNA: TGTGCCAGCAGCCCCGGACAGGCCAGCACAGATACGCAGTATTTT. It encodes CASSPGQASTDTQYF.

This clone was counted only a few times. The V and J genes are TRBV30 and TRBJ1-5; D gene ambiguous. The ends were cut back, 3 bases at V and 2 bases at J, with 11 bases in the middle. Germline assignment: CDR1 GTSNPN and CDR2 SVGIG (reference sequence). The CDR3 extends over 14 amino acids. CDR3 region: CAWSLAIRNQPQHF. CDR3 bases: TGTGCCTGGAGCCTAGCCATCCGCAATCAGCCCCAGCATTTT.

This clone showed up just a few times. The rearrangement links TRBV18 to TRBJ2-4; D not resolved. Germline CDR1 is KGHSH and CDR2 is LQKENI. The CDR3 covers 12 residues. V was shortened by 0 bases and J by 9 bases, with 6 bases between the two germline ends. This CDR3 reads CASSPPSGIQYF. The DNA of the CDR3 is TGTGCCAGCTCACCACCGTCGGGCATTCAGTACTTC.

The V and J genes are TRBV19 and TRBJ1-2; D unclear. The CDR3 has 12 amino acids. CDR1 LNHDA and CDR2 SQIVND come from the germline V gene (reference sequence). V lost 5 bases and J lost 9, with 13 bases in between. CDR3 amino acids: CASSPRALSYTF. The CDR3 nucleotides are TGTGCCAGTAGTCCCCGAGCATTGAGCTACACCTTC.

The genes are TRBV9 and TRBJ2-3, with a possible D match to TRBD2 (6 bases). Germline values: CDR1 SGDLS, CDR2 YYNGEE. With 3 bases removed from V and 0 bases from J, the gap between germline ends came to 17 bases. The CDR3 has 17 amino acids. The DNA for the CDR3 is TGTGCCAGCAGCGGCGGTGGGGGGAAAACTAGCACAGATACGCAGTATTTT. Its protein is CASSGGGGKTSTDTQYF.

This chain uses TRBV9 with TRBJ2-2; 8 nucleotides match TRBD1. Germline lookup yields CDR1 SGDLS and CDR2 YYNGEE. V shed 4 bases and J 0 bases; nucleotides not matched to a gene: 2. The length of the CDR3 is 15 residues. In DNA, the CDR3 is TGTGCCAGCAGCTTACAGGGGGCGAACACCGGGGAGCTGTTTTTT. As protein: CASSLQGANTGELFF.

The table lists this clone with a few counts. V usage is TRBV30 and J usage is TRBJ1-4; TRBD1 might be the D (5 bases). From germline, CDR1 is GTSNPN and CDR2 SVGIG (reference sequence). The germline V and J ends were trimmed by 1 base and 0 bases, with 9 bases remaining between them. This CDR3 is 15 amino acids long. CDR3 sequence reads: CAWSGQTATNEKLFF. The CDR3 nucleotides read TGTGCCTGGAGTGGACAGACCGCAACTAATGAAAAACTGTTTTTT.

This chain connects TRBV19 to TRBJ2-7; 11 bases fit TRBD1. Germline CDR1 reads LNHDA; CDR2 reads SQIVND (reference sequence). Trimming at V came to 4 bases and at J to 4 bases, leaving 6 bases not matched to a gene. The CDR3 totals 15 residues. The CDR3 here is CASSSGQGARYEQYF. For the CDR3, the DNA is TGTGCCAGTAGTAGCGGACAGGGGGCGAGGTACGAGCAGTACTTC.

The genes are TRBV7-6 and TRBJ2-7; tentatively, D is TRBD2 (6 bases). Germline V CDR1 and CDR2: SGHVS, FNYEAQ. The length of the CDR3 is 15 residues. Trimming took off 1 base at V and 5 bases at J, with 15 bases between the two ends. In nucleotides, the CDR3 is TGTGCCAGCAGCTTAGATGGGACTGACGGGGACGAGCAGTACTTC. Protein: CASSLDGTDGDEQYF. Using reference TRBV7-6 and TRBJ2-7 for the parts outside the CDR3, the full variable domain is GAGVSQSPRYKVTKRGQDVALRCDPISGHVSLYWYRQALGQGPEFLTYFNYEAQQDKSGLPNDRFSAERPEGSISTLTIQRTEQRDSAMYRCASSLDGTDGDEQYFGPGTRLTVT.

The chain has TRBV7-2 and TRBJ2-1; 10 bases line up with TRBD2. CDR1 and CDR2 (germline): SGHTA, FQGNSA. V lost 4 bases, J lost 4 bases, and 4 bases stayed unmatched. The CDR3 is 15 amino acids. CDR3 sequence reads: CASSSGLANYNEQFF. CDR3 DNA sequence: TGTGCCAGCAGCTCGGGACTAGCGAATTACAATGAGCAGTTCTTC.

This clone was seen a few times. J is TRBJ2-7 and V is TRBV7-2, with D possibly TRBD2 on 5 matching bases. The CDR3 has 15 residues. Trimming removed 2 bases from V and 5 bases from J, with 16 bases in between. The germline gives CDR1 SGHTA, CDR2 FQGNSA. The CDR3 DNA reads TGTGCCAGCAGCTTATCCCAAGCGTTCGGGGACGAGCAGTACTTC. It translates to CASSLSQAFGDEQYF.